The clone carrying this TCR beta chain was counted many times. Its antigen is undetermined. Unique molecular identifiers were present on the cDNA, which also gained a universal primer site by template switching. TCRdb recomputed calls from the 5' RACE reads with MiXCR, one row per CDR3 protein. The sample lists about 210,000 distinct CDR3 sequences, over 8% occurring once. The entry originates in a study of identical twins. The study's findings and limits: High-abundance cord blood beta clonotypes had fewer insertions; memory repertoires showed none. Out-of-frame alpha sequences common to twins exhibited an excess of low generation probability. Models came in too low on out-of-frame TCR alpha sharing in monozygotic twins.

The CDR3 is 12 amino acids. Trimming cost V 1 base and J 7 bases, with 5 bases left between them. Germline CDR1 MNHEY, CDR2 SVGAGI. The sequence came from a woman aged 18-29 years in good health. V and J are TRBV6-5 and TRBJ2-1; D gene unclear. Material: memory (CD45RO+) T cells sorted from blood. The CDR3 loop is CASSYLGNEQFF. The CDR3 DNA follows: TGTGCCAGCAGTTACTTGGGGAATGAGCAGTTCTTC.